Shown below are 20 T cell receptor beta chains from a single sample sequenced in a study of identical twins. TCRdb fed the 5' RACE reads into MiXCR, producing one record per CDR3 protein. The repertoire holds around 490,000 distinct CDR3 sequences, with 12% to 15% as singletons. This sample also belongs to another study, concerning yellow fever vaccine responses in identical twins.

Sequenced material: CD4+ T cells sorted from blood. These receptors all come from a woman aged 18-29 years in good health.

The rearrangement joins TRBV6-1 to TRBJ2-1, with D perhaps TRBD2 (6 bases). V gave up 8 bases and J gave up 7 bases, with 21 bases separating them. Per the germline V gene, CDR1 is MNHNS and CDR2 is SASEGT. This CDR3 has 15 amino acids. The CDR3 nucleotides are TGTGCCAGCGGGGGACTTCAGTTTGGGGGAAATGAGCAGTTCTTC. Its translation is CASGGLQFGGNEQFF.

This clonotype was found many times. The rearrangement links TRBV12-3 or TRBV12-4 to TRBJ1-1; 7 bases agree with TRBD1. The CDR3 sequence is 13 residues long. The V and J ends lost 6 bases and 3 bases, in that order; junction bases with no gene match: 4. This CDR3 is CASSPGQDTEAFF. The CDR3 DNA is TGTGCCAGCAGCCCCGGACAGGACACTGAAGCTTTCTTT.

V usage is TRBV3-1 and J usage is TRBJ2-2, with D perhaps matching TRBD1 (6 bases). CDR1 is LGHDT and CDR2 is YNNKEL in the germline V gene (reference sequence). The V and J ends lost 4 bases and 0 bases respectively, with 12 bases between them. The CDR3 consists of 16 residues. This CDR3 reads CASSLEGQPNTGELFF. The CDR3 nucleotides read TGTGCCAGCAGCCTAGAGGGACAACCGAACACCGGGGAGCTGTTTTTT.

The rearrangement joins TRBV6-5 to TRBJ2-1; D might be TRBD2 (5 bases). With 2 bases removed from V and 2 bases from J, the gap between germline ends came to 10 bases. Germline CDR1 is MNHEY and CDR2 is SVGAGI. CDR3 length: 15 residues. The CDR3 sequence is CASSYEGWPYNEQFF. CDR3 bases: TGTGCCAGCAGTTACGAGGGTTGGCCCTACAATGAGCAGTTCTTC.

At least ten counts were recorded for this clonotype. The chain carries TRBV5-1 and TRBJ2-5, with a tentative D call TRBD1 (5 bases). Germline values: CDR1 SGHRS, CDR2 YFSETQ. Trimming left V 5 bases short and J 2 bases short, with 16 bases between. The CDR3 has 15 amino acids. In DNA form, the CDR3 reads TGCGCCAGCAGGGACCAGGGTCATCTGCAAGAGACCCAGTACTTC. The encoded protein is CASRDQGHLQETQYF.

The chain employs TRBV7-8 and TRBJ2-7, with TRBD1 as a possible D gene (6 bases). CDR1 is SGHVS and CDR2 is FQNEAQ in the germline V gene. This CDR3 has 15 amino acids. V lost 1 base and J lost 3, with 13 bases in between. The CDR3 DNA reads TGTGCCAGCAGCTTAGAGACAGGTCCAAGCTACGAGCAGTACGTC. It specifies CASSLETGPSYEQYV.

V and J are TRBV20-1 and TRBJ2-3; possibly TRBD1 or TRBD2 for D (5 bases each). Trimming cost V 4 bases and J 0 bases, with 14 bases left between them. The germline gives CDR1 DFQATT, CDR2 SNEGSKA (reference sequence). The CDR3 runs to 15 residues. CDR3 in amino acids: CSAITGTDSTDTQYF. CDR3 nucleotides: TGCAGTGCTATTACCGGGACGGATAGCACAGATACGCAGTATTTT.

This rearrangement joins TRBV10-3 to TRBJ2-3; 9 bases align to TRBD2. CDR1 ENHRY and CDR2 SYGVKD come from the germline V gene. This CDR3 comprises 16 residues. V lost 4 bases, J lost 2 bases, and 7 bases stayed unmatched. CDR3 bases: TGTGCCATCAGTGTGGGCAGCGGGGGGTTCACAGATACGCAGTATTTT. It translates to CAISVGSGGFTDTQYF.

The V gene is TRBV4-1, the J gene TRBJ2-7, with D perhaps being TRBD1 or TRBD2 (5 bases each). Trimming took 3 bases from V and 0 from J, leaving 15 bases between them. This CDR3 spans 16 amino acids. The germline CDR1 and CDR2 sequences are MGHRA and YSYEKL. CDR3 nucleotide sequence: TGCGCCAGCAGCCATACGTGGGGGTCAAGCTCCTACGAGCAGTACTTC. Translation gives CASSHTWGSSSYEQYF.

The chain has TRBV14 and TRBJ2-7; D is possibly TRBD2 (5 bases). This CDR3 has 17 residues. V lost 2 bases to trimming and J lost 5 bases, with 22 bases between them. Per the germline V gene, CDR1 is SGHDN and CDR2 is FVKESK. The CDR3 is CASSQLGRHLTPNEQYF. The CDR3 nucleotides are TGTGCCAGCAGCCAACTTGGGAGACACCTAACTCCTAACGAGCAGTACTTC.

The CDR3 DNA sequence: TGTGCCAGCAGAGAACGACAGGGGGGTTGGGACAATGAGCAGTTCTTC. This codes for CASRERQGGWDNEQFF. The chain links TRBV2 to TRBJ2-1, with TRBD1 matching over 9 bases. The CDR3 spans 16 residues. Germline assignment: CDR1 SNHLY and CDR2 FYNNEI. V trimming: 6 bases; J trimming: 5 bases; junction bases outside the gene matches: 11.

Here the CDR3 reads CAISGERTGNEQFF. In DNA, the CDR3 is TGTGCCATCAGTGGGGAGCGGACAGGGAATGAGCAGTTCTTC. The chain links TRBV10-3 to TRBJ2-1; 8 nucleotides align to TRBD1. J was trimmed by 7 bases and V by 4 bases; bases with no gene match: 6. In germline, CDR1 is ENHRY, CDR2 SYGVKD. This CDR3 has 14 residues.

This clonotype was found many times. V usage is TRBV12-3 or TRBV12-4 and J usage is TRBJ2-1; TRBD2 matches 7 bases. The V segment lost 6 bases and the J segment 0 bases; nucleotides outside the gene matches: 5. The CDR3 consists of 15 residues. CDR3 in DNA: TGTGCCAGCAGCCAGCGGGAAAGCTCCTACAATGAGCAGTTCTTC. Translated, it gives CASSQRESSYNEQFF.

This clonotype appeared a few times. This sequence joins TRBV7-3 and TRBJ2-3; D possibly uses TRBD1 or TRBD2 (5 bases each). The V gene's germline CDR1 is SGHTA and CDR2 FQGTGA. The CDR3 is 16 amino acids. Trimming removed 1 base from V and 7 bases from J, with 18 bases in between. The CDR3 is CASSLIGDPEGNTQYF. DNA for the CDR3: TGTGCCAGCAGCTTAATCGGGGACCCAGAAGGAAATACGCAGTATTTT.

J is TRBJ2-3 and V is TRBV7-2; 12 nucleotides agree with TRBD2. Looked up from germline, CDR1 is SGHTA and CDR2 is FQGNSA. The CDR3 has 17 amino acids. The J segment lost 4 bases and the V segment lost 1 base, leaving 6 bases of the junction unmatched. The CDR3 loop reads CASSLVASGRGADTQYF. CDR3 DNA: TGTGCCAGCAGCTTAGTCGCTAGCGGGAGGGGGGCAGATACGCAGTATTTT.

This CDR3 is CASISGGSDNEQFF. DNA of the CDR3: TGTGCCAGCATCTCAGGGGGGTCGGACAATGAGCAGTTCTTC. V is TRBV6-2 or TRBV6-3 and J is TRBJ2-1, with D maybe TRBD1 (7 bases). The V and J ends lost 7 bases and 5 bases respectively, with 15 bases between them. Germline CDR1 is MNHEY and CDR2 is SVGEGT. The CDR3 runs 14 residues.

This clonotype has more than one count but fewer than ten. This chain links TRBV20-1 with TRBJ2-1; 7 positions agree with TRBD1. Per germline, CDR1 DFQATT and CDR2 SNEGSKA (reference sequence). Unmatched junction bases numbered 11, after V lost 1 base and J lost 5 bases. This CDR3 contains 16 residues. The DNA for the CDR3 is TGCAGTGCTAGAGCGGAGACAGGGTCCCTTCACAATGAGCAGTTCTTC. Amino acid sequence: CSARAETGSLHNEQFF.

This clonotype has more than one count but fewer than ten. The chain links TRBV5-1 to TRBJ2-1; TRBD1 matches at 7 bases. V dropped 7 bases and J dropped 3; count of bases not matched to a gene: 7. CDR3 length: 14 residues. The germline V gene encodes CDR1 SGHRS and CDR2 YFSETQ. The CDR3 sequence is CASGRDRNYNEQFF. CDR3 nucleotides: TGCGCCAGCGGCCGGGACAGAAACTACAATGAGCAGTTCTTC.

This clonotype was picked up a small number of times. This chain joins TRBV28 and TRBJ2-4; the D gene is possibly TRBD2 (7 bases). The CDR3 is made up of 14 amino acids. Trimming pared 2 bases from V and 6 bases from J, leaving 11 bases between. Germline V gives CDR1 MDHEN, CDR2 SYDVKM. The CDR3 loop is CASSLRGGGNIQYF. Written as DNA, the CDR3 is TGTGCCAGCAGTTTAAGGGGAGGGGGAAACATTCAGTACTTC. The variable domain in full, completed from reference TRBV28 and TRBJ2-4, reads DVKVTQSSRYLVKRTGEKVFLECVQDMDHENMFWYRQDPGLGLRLIYFSYDVKMKEKGDIPEGYSVSREKKERFSLILESASTNQTSMYLCASSLRGGGNIQYFGAGTRLSVL.

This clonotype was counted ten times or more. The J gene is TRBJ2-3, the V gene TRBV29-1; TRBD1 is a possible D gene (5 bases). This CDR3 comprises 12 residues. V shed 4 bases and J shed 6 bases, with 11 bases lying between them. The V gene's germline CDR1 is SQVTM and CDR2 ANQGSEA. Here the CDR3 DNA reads TGCAGCGTTGCCAGGGCGGATGATACGCAGTATTTT. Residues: CSVARADDTQYF.